This TCR beta chain was profiled in a study of T cell responses to AZD1222 COVID-19 vaccine. Study conclusions and caveats: With dominance at 160-218 and 743-854, vaccine-associated CD4 TCRs spanned spike. Clonal diversity was possibly underestimated, and the donors were mostly white British, with more females. Within unmutated variant regions lay the reported targets of nearly half of spike-specific TCRs. Baseline seropositivity characterized only six or seven AZD1222 recipients.

As regards this clone: Antigen specificity is unknown.

V was shortened by 1 base and J by 4 bases, with 12 bases between the two germline ends. The CDR3 has 14 residues. Germline lookup yields CDR1 SGDLS and CDR2 YYNGEE. Clones were sequenced by immunoSEQ multiplex PCR, and TCRdb holds only the in-frame ones, with some missing. The data show 200,000 to 250,000 clones, around 94% seen once. Source: peripheral blood, taken 28 days after the second dose of the MenACWY control vaccine. This rearrangement joins TRBV9 to TRBJ2-7; no reliable D call. The sequence derives from an adult who received the MenACWY meningococcal vaccine as a control. CDR3 nucleotides: TGTGCCAGCAGCGTAATTGGCCGATCATACGAGCAGTACTTC. As protein: CASSVIGRSYEQYF.